This T cell receptor (beta chain) came from a study of shared clonotypes between healthy human individuals. Points from the study as a whole: Blood was the only sampled material, and tissue repertoires likely differ. Relative to clonotypes present in all four donors, those not shared had lower generation probabilities. With few donors, the genetic and exposure-history diversity represented was limited.

With 2 bases removed from V and 7 bases from J, the gap between germline ends came to 11 bases. This CDR3 has 13 residues. Germline lookup yields CDR1 SEHNR and CDR2 FQNEAQ (reference sequence). CD8 cells classed as naive were CD45RO-negative and positively selected for CCR7, excluding terminally differentiated effector memory CD45RA+ cells. Deep-level assay runs were performed. The repertoire was sequenced with immunoSEQ multiplex PCR; TCRdb's copy has only in-frame clones and lacks some. The sample yields about 680,000 clones, just over 90% seen once. Comments on this clone: Its antigen is unidentified.

The receptor was derived from a man younger than 40 in good health. This chain connects TRBV7-9 to TRBJ1-1; weak D call: TRBD1 (5 bases). Sequencing was performed on naive CD8+ T cells sorted from blood. The CDR3 DNA sequence: TGTGCCAGCAGCTTATCTCCCAGGGATGAAGCTTTCTTT. Translated, it gives CASSLSPRDEAFF.